Listed below are T cell receptor beta chains from one sample, sequenced in a study of neoadjuvant nivolumab and ipilimumab in lung cancer. The protocol was immunoSEQ multiplex PCR, while the TCRdb copy is restricted to in-frame clones and leaves out a portion. The sample gives 25,000 or so clones, over 80% of which show up once; about 5.5% is in the top ten. The sequenced sample was tumor tissue, obtained after neoadjuvant nivolumab, alone or with ipilimumab, at or shortly before surgery. These receptors all stem from an adult with non-small cell lung cancer. Both conserved end residues are part of each CDR3. The order of the fields is J gene, V gene, CDR3 protein.

TRBJ1-1 | TRBV2 | CASSYETENTEAFF
TRBJ2-4 | TRBV6-1 | CASSDPGSSKNIQYF
TRBJ2-4 | TRBV6-5 | CASSRPGDLNIQYF
TRBJ1-1 | TRBV30 | CAWNRGLVTEAFF
TRBJ1-3 | TRBV18 | CASYGSSSGNTIYF
TRBJ1-2 | TRBV5-1 | CASSLQRNYGYTF
TRBJ2-3 | TRBV11-3 | CASSPGLFTDTQYF
TRBJ2-5 | TRBV5-1 | CASSLGVDLETQYF
TRBJ2-7 | TRBV4-1 | CASSQDEGNEQYF
TRBJ1-5 | TRBV11-2 | CASSSGGDWSQPQHF
TRBJ2-7 | TRBV27 | CASSRLAGGIPYEQYF
TRBJ1-5 | TRBV5-5 | CASSFLNQPQHF
TRBJ2-5 | TRBV5-1 | CASSSGAGETQYF
TRBJ1-5 | TRBV5-6 | CASSYNRASNQPQHF
TRBJ2-1 | TRBV4-1 | CASSRGLAATSSYNEQFF
TRBJ2-7 | TRBV19 | CASRGTDTYEQYF
TRBJ2-1 | TRBV6-6 | CASSTSLAGGAGEQFF
TRBJ1-2 | TRBV30 | CAWSEVYGYTF
TRBJ2-3 | TRBV29-1 | CSVQQGRSSDTQYF
TRBJ1-3 | TRBV5-1 | CASSLATGEASGNTIYF
TRBJ1-5 | TRBV6-1 | CASSEGVASNQPQHF
TRBJ2-1 | TRBV7-2 | CASSLALGPNPNEQFF